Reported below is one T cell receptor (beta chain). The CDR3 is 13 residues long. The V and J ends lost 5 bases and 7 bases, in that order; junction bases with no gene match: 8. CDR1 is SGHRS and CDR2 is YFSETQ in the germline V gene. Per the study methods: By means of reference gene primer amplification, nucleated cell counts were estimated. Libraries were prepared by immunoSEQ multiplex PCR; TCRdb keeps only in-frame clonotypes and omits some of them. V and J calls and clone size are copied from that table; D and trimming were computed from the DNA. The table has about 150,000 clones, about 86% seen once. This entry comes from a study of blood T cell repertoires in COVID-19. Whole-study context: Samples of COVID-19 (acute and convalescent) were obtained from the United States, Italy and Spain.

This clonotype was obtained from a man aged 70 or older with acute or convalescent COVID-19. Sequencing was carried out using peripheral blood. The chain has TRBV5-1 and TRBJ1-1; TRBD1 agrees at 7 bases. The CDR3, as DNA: TGCGCCAGCAGTAAAGAGGGGGCGTATGAAGCTTTCTTT. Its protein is CASSKEGAYEAFF.